Below, 25 T cell receptor beta chains from the same sample are listed, as sequenced in a study of OX40 agonist ivuxolimab in advanced cancers. Using immunoSEQ multiplex PCR, the repertoire was profiled, and TCRdb retains in-frame clones only, with some absent. This sample carries about 79,000 clones, approximately 80% of them seen once, and the ten largest clones take around 0.5%. Sequencing was performed on CD4+ or CD8+ T cells sorted from blood, taken in a trial of the OX40 agonist ivuxolimab. These receptors all stem from an adult with an advanced solid tumor such as melanoma, head and neck, liver or kidney cancer.

The chain employs TRBV4-1 and TRBJ2-1; D is tentatively TRBD1 or TRBD2 (5 bases each). Germline assignment: CDR1 MGHRA and CDR2 YSYEKL. Trimming pared 4 bases from V and 10 bases from J, leaving 11 bases between. This CDR3 is 12 amino acids long. The CDR3: CASSPLEGEQFF. The CDR3 region has the DNA TGCGCCAGCAGCCCCCTAGAGGGGGAGCAGTTCTTC.

This rearrangement joins TRBV25-1 to TRBJ2-3; D unresolved. Trimming removed 7 bases at V and 3 bases at J, with 8 bases between. CDR3 length: 12 amino acids. The V gene's germline CDR1 is MGHDK and CDR2 SYGVNS. The DNA of the CDR3 is TGTGCCAGCAAAGCTTGGACAGATACGCAGTATTTT. It is translated as CASKAWTDTQYF.

The chain joins TRBV4-1 to TRBJ1-1; tentative D call: TRBD1 (6 bases). CDR1 and CDR2 from the germline V gene are MGHRA and YSYEKL. CDR3 length equals 15 residues. V dropped 4 bases and J dropped 8 bases, with 20 bases sitting between them. The CDR3 DNA reads TGCGCCAGCAGCCTAAGCCCGGGGGGGGGCGGGGAAGCTTTCTTT. This sequence encodes CASSLSPGGGGEAFF.

V gene TRBV29-1 combines with J gene TRBJ1-2; TRBD1 matches at 8 bases. With V trimmed by 6 bases and J by 3 bases, 6 bases remained unmatched. CDR3 size: 13 residues. Germline lookup yields CDR1 SQVTM and CDR2 ANQGSEA. CDR3 region: CSVGQGSYYGYTF. The CDR3 DNA reads TGCAGCGTCGGACAGGGAAGTTACTATGGCTACACCTTC.

This rearrangement joins TRBV5-6 to TRBJ2-2; tentatively, D is TRBD2 (5 bases). The ends were cut back, 0 bases at V and 0 bases at J, with 6 bases in the middle. Germline lookup yields CDR1 SGHDT and CDR2 YYEEEE. This CDR3 has 15 amino acids. The CDR3 sequence: CASSLGLTNTGELFF. In DNA, the CDR3 is TGTGCCAGCAGCTTGGGACTAACGAACACCGGGGAGCTGTTTTTT.

The chain recombines TRBV30 with TRBJ1-5; D possibly corresponds to TRBD1 (6 bases). CDR1 and CDR2 from the germline V gene are GTSNPN and SVGIG (reference sequence). The CDR3 has 13 amino acids. V was trimmed by 2 bases and J by 7 bases, leaving 12 bases between them. DNA of the CDR3: TGTGCCTGGAGTACGACAGGAGAGCAGCCCCAGCATTTT. Encoded protein: CAWSTTGEQPQHF.

J is TRBJ1-1 and V is TRBV11-3; D ambiguous. V was pared by 1 base and J by 1 base, with 7 bases between. The CDR3 contains 14 residues. From germline, CDR1 is SGHNT and CDR2 YENEEA. The CDR3 protein is CASSLGRGNTEAFF. The CDR3 DNA reads as TGTGCCAGCAGCTTAGGGAGAGGGAACACTGAAGCTTTCTTT.

The chain uses TRBV7-8 and TRBJ1-5; D gene uncertain. V was cut by 4 bases and J by 11 bases, with 18 bases left in between. Germline-derived CDR1 and CDR2 are SGHVS and FQNEAQ. CDR3 length equals 14 residues. The CDR3 DNA reads as TGTGCCAGCAGCTCGGACGGACGTGCTCGCTCCCAGCATTTT. This sequence encodes CASSSDGRARSQHF.

This clone has only a few counts. The DNA for the CDR3 is TGCGCCAGCAGCCCAACGTCGGGCCAGCTGAACACTGAAGCTTTCTTT. Translation: CASSPTSGQLNTEAFF. This chain connects TRBV5-1 to TRBJ1-1; D is ambiguous. The germline V and J ends were trimmed by 4 bases and 0 bases, with 16 bases remaining between them. The CDR3 spans 16 residues. CDR1 SGHRS and CDR2 YFSETQ come from the germline V gene.

This chain links TRBV19 with TRBJ1-2; TRBD1 might be the D (6 bases). The CDR3 spans 15 residues. V lost 8 bases and J 0 bases, leaving 16 bases between the germline ends. CDR1 LNHDA and CDR2 SQIVND come from the germline V gene (reference sequence). CDR3 bases: TGTGCCAGTCATTCCGGACAGCTAACTAACTATGGCTACACCTTC. Its protein product is CASHSGQLTNYGYTF.

V gene TRBV19 combines with J gene TRBJ1-6; possible D gene TRBD1, 5 bases. Between the trimmed V and J ends, which lost 3 bases and 10 bases, there was a span of 13 bases. The CDR3 loop spans 14 amino acids. Germline CDR1 is LNHDA and CDR2 is SQIVND (reference sequence). CDR3 in DNA: TGTGCCAGTAGTATTACCGGGGCGGCCTCACCCCTCCACTTT. Protein: CASSITGAASPLHF.

The table lists this clone with a count of one. The CDR3 is CASSQEENQPQHF. For the CDR3, the DNA is TGTGCCAGCAGCCAAGAAGAGAATCAGCCCCAGCATTTT. The chain joins TRBV4-2 to TRBJ1-5; no reliable D call. The CDR3 loop spans 13 amino acids. Deletions cut 0 bases from V and 4 bases from J, with 4 bases between. Germline loops: CDR1 LGHNA, CDR2 YNFKEQ.

V is TRBV28 and J is TRBJ2-1, with 7 bases lining up with TRBD1. After removal of 3 bases from V and 7 bases from J, the junction contained 9 bases not matched to a gene. The CDR3 is made up of 15 amino acids. Looked up from germline, CDR1 is MDHEN and CDR2 is SYDVKM. The CDR3 is CASSFGKRGQNEQFF. The CDR3 nucleotides read TGTGCCAGCAGTTTTGGAAAAAGGGGGCAAAATGAGCAGTTCTTC.

The gene calls are TRBV28 and TRBJ2-3, with 7 bases fitting TRBD1. The germline gives CDR1 MDHEN, CDR2 SYDVKM. Unmatched junction bases numbered 10, after V lost 7 bases and J lost 6 bases. CDR3 size: 14 residues. The CDR3 region has the DNA TGTGCCAGCAAAGAACAGGGGAGTGGGGATACGCAGTATTTT. Protein sequence: CASKEQGSGDTQYF.

The chain recombines TRBV30 with TRBJ2-7, with 9 bases aligning to TRBD2. Germline lookup yields CDR1 GTSNPN and CDR2 SVGIG (reference sequence). The CDR3 runs 14 residues. Germline trimming cut 3 bases from V and 2 bases from J; bases unmatched to any gene: 5. This CDR3 reads CAWRSTSGPYEQYF. Here the CDR3 DNA reads TGTGCCTGGAGATCGACTAGCGGTCCCTACGAGCAGTACTTC.

The rearrangement links TRBV25-1 to TRBJ1-4, with 7 nucleotides matching TRBD1. The CDR3 has 17 residues. Germline-derived CDR1 and CDR2 are MGHDK and SYGVNS. The trim removed 2 bases at V and 7 bases at J, leaving 13 bases unmatched. The CDR3 DNA reads as TGTGCCAGCAGTGAAAGAGGACCGGGACAGTTGTTTGAAAAACTGTTTTTT. It codes for CASSERGPGQLFEKLFF.

The V and J genes are TRBV7-6 and TRBJ2-5; 9 positions match TRBD1. Germline V gives CDR1 SGHVS, CDR2 FNYEAQ. Germline trimming cut 5 bases from V and 5 bases from J; bases unmatched to any gene: 6. The CDR3 covers 14 residues. CDR3 region: CASSLQGAWETQYF. CDR3 DNA: TGTGCCAGCAGCCTACAGGGGGCTTGGGAGACCCAGTACTTC.

The CDR3 nucleotides read TGTGCCAGCAGCGTAGGGCCGAACACTGAAGCTTTCTTT. It is translated as CASSVGPNTEAFF. This chain links TRBV9 with TRBJ1-1; no clear D gene. The CDR3 is 13 residues long. Trimming stripped 0 bases from V and 1 base from J, with 4 bases between. Per germline, CDR1 SGDLS and CDR2 YYNGEE.

J is TRBJ2-7 and V is TRBV29-1; 12 bases map to TRBD1. The CDR3 has 16 amino acids. With V trimmed by 4 bases and J by 2 bases, 9 bases remained unmatched. From germline, CDR1 is SQVTM and CDR2 ANQGSEA. CDR3 DNA sequence: TGCAGCGTTGTATGCCCCGGGACAGGGGGCCCCTACGAGCAGTACTTC. This translates into CSVVCPGTGGPYEQYF.

The chain uses TRBV5-4 and TRBJ2-4, with D unresolved. The V gene lost 0 bases and the J gene lost 9 bases, with 10 bases spanning the gap. The CDR3 runs 13 residues. Germline CDR1 SGHNT, CDR2 YYREEE (reference sequence). CDR3 sequence reads: CASSLEALGIQYF. CDR3 DNA: TGTGCCAGCAGCTTGGAAGCGTTGGGCATTCAGTACTTC. Based on the CDR3 plus reference TRBV5-4 and TRBJ2-4, the full variable domain is ETGVTQSPTHLIKTRGQQVTLRCSSQSGHNTVSWYQQALGQGPQFIFQYYREEENGRGNFPPRFSGLQFPNYSSELNVNALELDDSALYLCASSLEALGIQYFGAGTRLSVL.

This chain uses TRBV11-1 with TRBJ2-1, with TRBD2 matching over 12 bases. Unmatched junction bases numbered 4, after V lost 6 bases and J lost 4 bases. Germline assignment: CDR1 SGHAT and CDR2 FQDESV (reference sequence). This CDR3 is built from 15 residues. Here the CDR3 DNA reads TGTGCCAGCAGTGTGGGACTAGCGGGTTACAATGAGCAGTTCTTC. It codes for CASSVGLAGYNEQFF.

This chain links TRBV10-3 with TRBJ1-2, with D possibly matching TRBD1 (5 bases). The CDR3 sequence is 15 residues long. The germline CDR1 and CDR2 sequences are ENHRY and SYGVKD. V was clipped by 6 bases and J by 2 bases, with 16 bases between them. DNA of the CDR3: TGTGCCATCAGCGTCAGGGAGGGCCGAAACTATGGCTACACCTTC. This gives the protein CAISVREGRNYGYTF.

This clone was detected only once. The chain carries TRBV6-5 and TRBJ1-1, with D unresolved. CDR1 and CDR2 (germline): MNHEY, SVGAGI. With 4 bases removed from V and 1 base from J, the gap between germline ends came to 10 bases. CDR3 length equals 14 residues. The CDR3 sequence is CASSSSAGNTEAFF. In nucleotides, the CDR3 is TGTGCCAGCAGTTCATCGGCGGGGAACACTGAAGCTTTCTTT.

This clone was seen a single time. In DNA form, the CDR3 reads TGTGCCACCAGCAGAGGGCTGCCGGGACCGACCCAAGAGACCCAGTACTTC. It translates to CATSRGLPGPTQETQYF. The chain joins TRBV15 to TRBJ2-5; the D call may be TRBD1 or TRBD2 (5 bases each). V dropped 1 base and J dropped 1 base, with 16 bases sitting between them. Germline CDR1 LNHNV, CDR2 YYDKDF (reference sequence). The CDR3 is 17 amino acids.

The chain has TRBV7-2 and TRBJ2-5, with 10 bases that match TRBD2. With V trimmed by 0 bases and J by 2 bases, 6 bases remained unmatched. Germline V gene data show CDR1 as SGHTA and CDR2 as FQGNSA. This CDR3 is 17 amino acids long. CDR3 amino acids: CASSLALAGAGQETQYF. The CDR3 nucleotides read TGTGCCAGCAGCTTAGCCCTAGCGGGGGCGGGACAAGAGACCCAGTACTTC.